The clone carrying this TCR beta chain has a single count. This specimen comes from a study of blood T cells in healthy people across ages. Then a second PCR, running roughly 7 to 11 cycles, was carried out with a sample-barcoded 5' primer and a J-beta primer mix. TCRdb redid the calling of the 5' RACE reads with MiXCR, one entry per CDR3 protein. This sample has about a million distinct CDR3 sequences, with around two fifths found just once. Sequenced: blood. This TCR was recovered from a man aged 18 to 29 in good health.

DNA of the CDR3: TGTGCCAGCGAGACAGGGTTTGGCGAAGCTTTCTTT. It codes for CASETGFGEAFF. The chain couples TRBV2 to TRBJ1-1; 7 positions agree with TRBD1. CDR3 length: 12 residues. Germline V lookup: CDR1 SNHLY, CDR2 FYNNEI. V was clipped by 8 bases and J by 8 bases; unmatched bases: 8.